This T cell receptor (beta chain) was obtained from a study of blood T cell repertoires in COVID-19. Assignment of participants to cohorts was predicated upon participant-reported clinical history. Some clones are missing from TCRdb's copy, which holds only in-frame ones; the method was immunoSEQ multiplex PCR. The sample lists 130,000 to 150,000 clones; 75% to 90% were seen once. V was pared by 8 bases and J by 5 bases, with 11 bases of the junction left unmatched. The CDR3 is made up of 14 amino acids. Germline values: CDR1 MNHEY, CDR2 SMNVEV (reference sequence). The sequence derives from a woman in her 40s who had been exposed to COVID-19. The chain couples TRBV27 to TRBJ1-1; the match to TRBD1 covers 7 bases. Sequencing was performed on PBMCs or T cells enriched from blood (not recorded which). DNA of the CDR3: TGTGCCAGCGCCCTCAGGGGGGCTGAGACTGAAGCTTTCTTT. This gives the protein CASALRGAETEAFF.